This TCR beta chain was obtained from a study of blood T cell repertoires in COVID-19. Study summary: Italy, Spain and the United States were the sources of the convalescent and acute COVID-19 samples. The analysed material was cDNA or gDNA that came from T cells, B-cell-depleted T cells, or PBMCs.

Sequenced by immunoSEQ multiplex PCR; TCRdb stores in-frame clones only, minus some. The sample lists about 43,000 clones, 80% to 90% occurring once. Germline CDR1 and CDR2: SGHVS and FQNEAQ. V lost 5 bases and J lost 6; bases outside the gene matches: 9. CDR3 size: 14 residues. The clonotype was recovered from a man aged 55-75 years with active COVID-19. Sequencing was carried out using peripheral blood. This chain links TRBV7-8 with TRBJ1-2; 7 bases are a match to TRBD1. In nucleotides, the CDR3 is TGTGCCAGCAGCCGGTCGAGACAGGGAGATGGCTACACCTTC. This gives the protein CASSRSRQGDGYTF. The variable domain in full, with the rest retrieved from reference TRBV7-8 and TRBJ1-2, is GAGVSQSPRYKVAKRGQDVALRCDPISGHVSLFWYQQALGQGPEFLTYFQNEAQLDKSGLPSDRFFAERPEGSVSTLKIQRTQQEDSAVYLCASSRSRQGDGYTFGSGTRLTVV.